This TCR beta chain was sequenced in a study of shared clonotypes between healthy human individuals. Study outcomes and limitations: Generally, naive subsets came out with larger estimated richness than memory subsets. Deeper or shallower sequencing was expected to change how clonotypes are shared among donors.

Naive CD8 cells comprised CD45RO-negative, CCR7-positively selected cells, excluding terminally differentiated effector memory CD45RA+ cells. Genomic DNA from each subset was divided evenly over several immunoSEQ plates. The protocol was immunoSEQ multiplex PCR, while the TCRdb copy is restricted to in-frame clones and leaves out a portion. The sample holds about 2 million clones, just under 95% seen once. As to this clone: Its antigen is not identified. The junction shows a germline mismatch at one end, possibly a read error.

The CDR3 runs 13 residues. Germline assignment: CDR1 MNHEY and CDR2 SMNVEV (reference sequence). Sequenced material: naive CD8+ T cells sorted from blood. This sequence joins TRBV27 and TRBJ2-7; 7 nucleotides match TRBD1. The receptor comes from a man aged 18 to 29 in good health. CDR3 amino acids: CAGSFGTDYEQYF. CDR3 DNA: TGTGCCGGCAGTTTCGGGACAGACTACGAGCAGTACTTC.